These T cell receptor beta chains were read from a single sample in a study of T cell responses to AZD1222 COVID-19 vaccine. Method: immunoSEQ multiplex PCR; TCRdb's copy keeps in-frame clones and lacks some. Among about 130,000 clones, around 87% were seen once, and the ten largest hold about 10%. Sequencing used peripheral blood, obtained on day 0 of AZD1222 vaccination. Receptors originate from an adult in good health. Each CDR3 is given with its conserved first and last residue. Each record gives: clone size, V gene, J gene, D gene, CDR3 protein, CDR3 DNA. D genes are given only for firm matches. Clone size is given for some rows only: seen once, a few or many times, or a class if the clone is expanded.

clone_size: once
v_call: TRBV5-1
j_call: TRBJ2-3
d_call: TRBD2
cdr3_aa: CASSLEGLATSTDTQYF
cdr3_nt: TGCGCCAGCAGCTTGGAGGGACTAGCGACTAGCACAGATACGCAGTATTTT

clone_size: NA
v_call: TRBV27
j_call: TRBJ2-7
d_call: NA
cdr3_aa: CAAGSYEQYF
cdr3_nt: TGTGCGGCGGGCTCCTACGAGCAGTACTTC

clone_size: NA
v_call: TRBV4-2
j_call: TRBJ1-2
d_call: TRBD1
cdr3_aa: CASSRSGTGDNYGYTF
cdr3_nt: TGTGCCAGCAGCCGATCCGGGACAGGGGATAACTATGGCTACACCTTC

clone_size: NA
v_call: TRBV19
j_call: TRBJ1-1
d_call: NA
cdr3_aa: CASSVDSWGTEAFF
cdr3_nt: TGTGCCAGTAGTGTGGACTCTTGGGGCACTGAAGCTTTCTTT

clone_size: NA
v_call: TRBV3-1/TRBV3-2
j_call: TRBJ2-1
d_call: TRBD1
cdr3_aa: CASSQGTGVRQFF
cdr3_nt: TGTGCCAGCAGCCAAGGCACAGGGGTAAGACAGTTCTTC

clone_size: once
v_call: TRBV6-5
j_call: TRBJ1-3
d_call: NA
cdr3_aa: CASRTGTGNTIYF
cdr3_nt: TGTGCCAGCAGAACAGGGACTGGAAACACCATATATTTT

clone_size: NA
v_call: TRBV4-3
j_call: TRBJ1-2
d_call: NA
cdr3_aa: CASSPDYDWFYGYTF
cdr3_nt: TGCGCCAGCAGCCCCGACTACGACTGGTTCTATGGCTACACCTTC

clone_size: NA
v_call: TRBV30
j_call: TRBJ1-2
d_call: NA
cdr3_aa: CACGEVYSGYTF
cdr3_nt: TGTGCCTGTGGGGAGGTTTACAGCGGCTACACCTTC

clone_size: NA
v_call: TRBV28
j_call: TRBJ1-2
d_call: TRBD1
cdr3_aa: CASSFPGQGEVRYGYTF
cdr3_nt: TGTGCCAGCAGTTTTCCGGGACAGGGAGAGGTACGGTATGGCTACACCTTC

clone_size: NA
v_call: TRBV11-2
j_call: TRBJ2-7
d_call: NA
cdr3_aa: CASSLDRTGLYEQYF
cdr3_nt: TGTGCCAGCAGCTTAGATCGAACAGGATTGTACGAGCAGTACTTC

clone_size: NA
v_call: TRBV12-3/TRBV12-4
j_call: TRBJ2-2
d_call: NA
cdr3_aa: CASSLKGAGELFF
cdr3_nt: TGTGCCAGCAGTTTAAAGGGGGCCGGGGAGCTGTTTTTT

clone_size: NA
v_call: TRBV5-6
j_call: TRBJ2-4
d_call: TRBD2
cdr3_aa: CASRLSGGAKNIQYF
cdr3_nt: TGTGCCAGCAGACTTAGCGGGGGTGCCAAAAACATTCAGTACTTC

clone_size: NA
v_call: TRBV5-1
j_call: TRBJ2-7
d_call: TRBD1
cdr3_aa: CASSLDPGGTSYEQYF
cdr3_nt: TGCGCCAGCAGCTTGGATCCAGGGGGTACCTCCTACGAGCAGTACTTC

clone_size: NA
v_call: TRBV18
j_call: TRBJ2-7
d_call: TRBD2
cdr3_aa: CASSLGTSDTYEQYF
cdr3_nt: TGTGCCAGCTCCCTAGGGACTAGCGATACCTACGAGCAGTACTTC

clone_size: NA
v_call: TRBV18
j_call: TRBJ2-7
d_call: TRBD1
cdr3_aa: CASSPPGQGAYEQYF
cdr3_nt: TGTGCCAGCTCACCACCGGGACAGGGGGCCTACGAGCAGTACTTC

clone_size: NA
v_call: TRBV5-1
j_call: TRBJ1-6
d_call: NA
cdr3_aa: CASSWGGRGDSPLHF
cdr3_nt: TGCGCCAGCAGCTGGGGGGGCCGGGGGGATTCACCCCTCCACTTT

clone_size: few
v_call: TRBV5-1
j_call: TRBJ2-7
d_call: TRBD2
cdr3_aa: CASSILAGSASYEQYF
cdr3_nt: TGCGCCAGCAGCATACTAGCGGGGTCAGCATCCTACGAGCAGTACTTC

clone_size: NA
v_call: TRBV10-1
j_call: TRBJ2-7
d_call: NA
cdr3_aa: CASSEGASEQYF
cdr3_nt: TGCGCCAGCAGTGAAGGAGCTAGCGAGCAGTACTTC

clone_size: NA
v_call: TRBV27
j_call: TRBJ2-1
d_call: TRBD2
cdr3_aa: CASSFYPRTSGNNEQFF
cdr3_nt: TGTGCCAGCAGTTTCTACCCTAGGACTAGCGGAAACAATGAGCAGTTCTTC

clone_size: NA
v_call: TRBV9
j_call: TRBJ2-1
d_call: TRBD1
cdr3_aa: CASSVGSGTGTNEQFF
cdr3_nt: TGTGCCAGCAGCGTAGGGTCCGGGACAGGGACCAATGAGCAGTTCTTC

clone_size: NA
v_call: TRBV7-2
j_call: TRBJ1-5
d_call: NA
cdr3_aa: CASSLATGIRQPQHF
cdr3_nt: TGTGCCAGCAGCTTAGCGACAGGTATTCGGCAGCCCCAGCATTTT

clone_size: NA
v_call: TRBV14
j_call: TRBJ1-1
d_call: NA
cdr3_aa: CASSQDPGGWTEAFF
cdr3_nt: TGTGCCAGCAGCCAAGATCCCGGGGGGTGGACTGAAGCTTTCTTT

clone_size: NA
v_call: TRBV13
j_call: TRBJ2-1
d_call: TRBD2
cdr3_aa: CASSSGTSGYNEQFF
cdr3_nt: TGTGCCAGCAGCTCTGGGACTAGCGGATACAATGAGCAGTTCTTC

clone_size: NA
v_call: TRBV30
j_call: TRBJ1-2
d_call: NA
cdr3_aa: CAWSVRAASGKYGYTF
cdr3_nt: TGTGCCTGGAGTGTACGGGCAGCTTCGGGGAAATATGGCTACACCTTC

clone_size: NA
v_call: TRBV2
j_call: TRBJ1-6
d_call: NA
cdr3_aa: CASRSSAGRVGSPLHF
cdr3_nt: TGTGCCAGCAGGAGTTCCGCCGGCAGGGTAGGTTCACCCCTCCACTTT

clone_size: NA
v_call: TRBV27
j_call: TRBJ2-7
d_call: TRBD2
cdr3_aa: CASRGRREGRQYF
cdr3_nt: TGTGCCAGCCGCGGTCGACGGGAGGGCCGGCAGTACTTC

clone_size: NA
v_call: TRBV9
j_call: TRBJ2-7
d_call: TRBD1
cdr3_aa: CASSVGDSATYEQYF
cdr3_nt: TGTGCCAGCAGCGTAGGGGACAGCGCGACCTACGAGCAGTACTTC

clone_size: NA
v_call: TRBV12-3/TRBV12-4
j_call: TRBJ1-2
d_call: NA
cdr3_aa: CASSLAQGVGYTF
cdr3_nt: TGTGCCAGCAGTTTAGCCCAGGGTGTCGGCTACACCTTC

clone_size: NA
v_call: TRBV7-6
j_call: TRBJ2-1
d_call: NA
cdr3_aa: CASSGFGLYEQFF
cdr3_nt: TGTGCCAGCAGCGGCTTCGGGCTTTATGAGCAGTTCTTC

clone_size: NA
v_call: TRBV28
j_call: TRBJ1-5
d_call: NA
cdr3_aa: CASSLWGVGKNSNQPQHF
cdr3_nt: TGTGCCAGCAGTTTATGGGGGGTGGGGAAAAATAGCAATCAGCCCCAGCATTTT

clone_size: once
v_call: TRBV2
j_call: TRBJ2-2
d_call: TRBD2
cdr3_aa: CASRGLAVVTGELFF
cdr3_nt: TGTGCCAGCCGAGGACTAGCGGTTGTGACCGGGGAGCTGTTTTTT

clone_size: NA
v_call: TRBV6-6
j_call: TRBJ1-1
d_call: NA
cdr3_aa: CASTPGGYTEAFF
cdr3_nt: TGTGCCAGCACCCCAGGTGGGTACACTGAAGCTTTCTTT

clone_size: NA
v_call: TRBV18
j_call: TRBJ2-7
d_call: TRBD1
cdr3_aa: CASSPRGLSYEQYF
cdr3_nt: TGTGCCAGCTCACCAAGGGGGCTCTCCTACGAGCAGTACTTC

clone_size: NA
v_call: TRBV27
j_call: TRBJ2-2
d_call: NA
cdr3_aa: CASSWKVTNTGELFF
cdr3_nt: TGTGCCAGCAGTTGGAAAGTTACGAACACCGGGGAGCTGTTTTTT

clone_size: NA
v_call: TRBV5-1
j_call: TRBJ2-7
d_call: TRBD1
cdr3_aa: CATGRGQGSYEQYF
cdr3_nt: TGCGCCACCGGCCGGGGACAGGGATCCTACGAGCAGTACTTC

clone_size: NA
v_call: TRBV28
j_call: TRBJ2-1
d_call: NA
cdr3_aa: CASSLGSVRAEQFF
cdr3_nt: TGTGCCAGCAGTTTGGGAAGCGTCCGGGCTGAGCAGTTCTTC

clone_size: NA
v_call: TRBV18
j_call: TRBJ2-1
d_call: NA
cdr3_aa: CASSPIMVGNEQFF
cdr3_nt: TGTGCCAGCTCACCTATCATGGTGGGCAATGAGCAGTTCTTC

clone_size: NA
v_call: TRBV12-3/TRBV12-4
j_call: TRBJ1-4
d_call: TRBD1
cdr3_aa: CASRQGGSEKLFF
cdr3_nt: TGTGCCAGCCGACAGGGGGGGAGTGAAAAACTGTTTTTT

clone_size: NA
v_call: TRBV30
j_call: TRBJ2-7
d_call: NA
cdr3_aa: CAWSPVGPGSYEQYF
cdr3_nt: TGTGCCTGGAGCCCAGTCGGCCCGGGTTCCTACGAGCAGTACTTC

clone_size: NA
v_call: TRBV10-3
j_call: TRBJ2-5
d_call: NA
cdr3_aa: CAISEIGRGARETQYF
cdr3_nt: TGTGCCATCAGTGAAATTGGGAGGGGGGCCCGGGAGACCCAGTACTTC

clone_size: NA
v_call: TRBV7-3
j_call: TRBJ2-3
d_call: NA
cdr3_aa: CASSLNQGPRGDTQYF
cdr3_nt: TGTGCCAGCAGCTTAAATCAGGGACCAAGGGGGGATACGCAGTATTTT

clone_size: NA
v_call: TRBV27
j_call: TRBJ2-1
d_call: TRBD2
cdr3_aa: CASSLKAGGNNEQFF
cdr3_nt: TGTGCCAGCAGTTTAAAAGCGGGAGGAAACAATGAGCAGTTCTTC

clone_size: NA
v_call: TRBV5-1
j_call: TRBJ2-7
d_call: TRBD1
cdr3_aa: CASSLRGQGFEQYF
cdr3_nt: TGCGCCAGCAGCTTGAGGGGACAGGGGTTTGAGCAGTACTTC

clone_size: NA
v_call: TRBV11-2
j_call: TRBJ1-1
d_call: NA
cdr3_aa: CATQWTGNTEAFF
cdr3_nt: TGTGCCACCCAATGGACGGGAAACACTGAAGCTTTCTTT

clone_size: once
v_call: TRBV9
j_call: TRBJ1-2
d_call: NA
cdr3_aa: CASSGTTSNYGYTF
cdr3_nt: TGTGCCAGCAGCGGGACTACAAGTAACTATGGCTACACCTTC

clone_size: NA
v_call: TRBV30
j_call: TRBJ2-5
d_call: TRBD1
cdr3_aa: CASGTGGRETQYF
cdr3_nt: TGTGCCTCCGGGACAGGGGGCAGAGAGACCCAGTACTTC

clone_size: NA
v_call: TRBV27
j_call: TRBJ2-4
d_call: NA
cdr3_aa: CASSLNRAKNIQYF
cdr3_nt: TGTGCCAGCAGTTTAAACAGGGCAAAAAACATTCAGTACTTC

clone_size: NA
v_call: TRBV7-9
j_call: TRBJ2-1
d_call: TRBD2
cdr3_aa: CASSPGLAGVDEQFF
cdr3_nt: TGTGCCAGCAGCCCCGGACTAGCGGGAGTAGATGAGCAGTTCTTC

clone_size: NA
v_call: TRBV7-9
j_call: TRBJ1-4
d_call: NA
cdr3_aa: CASNLPGGRGTNEKLFF
cdr3_nt: TGTGCCAGCAATCTCCCGGGGGGCCGGGGTACTAATGAAAAACTGTTTTTT

clone_size: NA
v_call: TRBV18
j_call: TRBJ2-7
d_call: NA
cdr3_aa: CASSSNLSGPARPYEQYF
cdr3_nt: TGTGCCAGCTCATCAAATTTGAGCGGGCCCGCCCGCCCCTACGAGCAGTACTTC

clone_size: NA
v_call: TRBV11-2
j_call: TRBJ2-1
d_call: TRBD2
cdr3_aa: CASSPWDSGGYNEQFF
cdr3_nt: TGTGCCAGCAGCCCATGGGATAGCGGGGGTTACAATGAGCAGTTCTTC

clone_size: NA
v_call: TRBV5-1
j_call: TRBJ2-7
d_call: NA
cdr3_aa: CASSLASRRPLGEQYF
cdr3_nt: TGCGCCAGCAGCTTGGCCAGTAGGAGGCCACTGGGCGAGCAGTACTTC

clone_size: NA
v_call: TRBV28
j_call: TRBJ1-6
d_call: TRBD1
cdr3_aa: CASHQNRGGNSPLHF
cdr3_nt: TGTGCCAGCCATCAAAACAGGGGAGGTAATTCACCCCTCCACTTT

clone_size: NA
v_call: TRBV7-3
j_call: TRBJ1-3
d_call: NA
cdr3_aa: CASSLTPGNTIYF
cdr3_nt: TGTGCCAGCAGCTTAACGCCTGGAAACACCATATATTTT

clone_size: NA
v_call: TRBV5-4
j_call: TRBJ1-2
d_call: TRBD1
cdr3_aa: CASSFRDRGYGYTF
cdr3_nt: TGTGCCAGCAGCTTCCGGGACAGGGGGTATGGCTACACCTTC

clone_size: NA
v_call: TRBV15
j_call: TRBJ1-2
d_call: NA
cdr3_aa: CATRPTEGMIDGYTF
cdr3_nt: TGTGCCACCAGGCCGACAGAGGGCATGATCGACGGCTACACCTTC

clone_size: few
v_call: TRBV28
j_call: TRBJ1-2
d_call: NA
cdr3_aa: CASSLQRGYTF
cdr3_nt: TGTGCCAGCAGTCTCCAGCGTGGCTACACCTTC

clone_size: few
v_call: TRBV21-1
j_call: TRBJ2-1
d_call: NA
cdr3_aa: CASSKVGSGRAYNEQFF
cdr3_nt: TGTGCCAGCAGCAAAGTAGGTAGCGGGAGGGCCTACAATGAGCAGTTCTTC

clone_size: NA
v_call: TRBV6-5
j_call: TRBJ1-2
d_call: NA
cdr3_aa: CASMMDSSDYGYTF
cdr3_nt: TGTGCCAGCATGATGGACAGCTCGGACTATGGCTACACCTTC